The 26 T cell receptor beta chains given below trace back to one sample, sequenced in a study of blood T cell repertoires in COVID-19. Measured with immunoSEQ multiplex PCR; TCRdb has only the in-frame clones, and not every one. The sample lists about 250,000 clones, 70% to 85% seen once, with 7.5% to 10% in the top ten. Input material: peripheral blood. The receptor source for this set is an elderly man with acute or convalescent COVID-19.

The V gene is TRBV6-5, the J gene TRBJ1-4, with D uncertain. Germline-derived CDR1 and CDR2 are MNHEY and SVGAGI. CDR3 length: 13 amino acids. The germline V and J ends were trimmed by 5 bases and 6 bases, with 10 bases remaining between them. The CDR3 here is CASSTREYEKLFF. The CDR3 coding sequence is TGTGCCAGCAGTACCCGGGAGTATGAAAAACTGTTTTTT.

This sequence joins TRBV3-1 (or the pseudogene TRBV3-2) and TRBJ2-1; TRBD2 might be the D (6 bases). Germline V CDR1 and CDR2: LGHDT, YNNKEL (reference sequence). The V gene lost 2 bases and the J gene lost 6 bases, with 20 bases spanning the gap. This CDR3 is 17 amino acids long. DNA of the CDR3: TGTGCCAGCAGCCAATCCCTCACTCGCGGGGTATCCAATGAGCAGTTCTTC. As protein: CASSQSLTRGVSNEQFF.

The chain couples TRBV24-1 to TRBJ1-2; D is unclear. CDR3 length: 14 amino acids. CDR1 and CDR2 from the germline V gene are KGHDR and SFDVKD. The V gene lost 0 bases and the J gene lost 2 bases, with 6 bases spanning the gap. The chain's CDR3 is CATSDLNKNYGYTF. CDR3 bases: TGTGCCACCAGTGATTTGAACAAGAACTATGGCTACACCTTC.

This clone was found once. The J gene is TRBJ1-2, the V gene TRBV5-1, with 8 bases fitting TRBD1. This CDR3 is built from 15 residues. Germline V gene lookup returns CDR1 SGHRS and CDR2 YFSETQ. V was clipped by 0 bases and J by 5 bases; unmatched bases: 6. CDR3 region: CASSLAPGQGYGYTF. For the CDR3, the DNA is TGCGCCAGCAGCTTGGCCCCCGGACAGGGTTATGGCTACACCTTC.

V usage is TRBV14 and J usage is TRBJ1-3; no definite D call. The germline gives CDR1 SGHDN, CDR2 FVKESK. The CDR3 is 13 residues long. V was trimmed by 2 bases and J by 4 bases, leaving 6 bases between them. CDR3 nucleotide sequence: TGTGCCAGCAGCCAAAGCAGGGGAAACACCATATATTTT. Translating gives CASSQSRGNTIYF.

V gene TRBV18 combines with J gene TRBJ1-1, with 9 bases aligning to TRBD1. Trimming took 4 bases from V and 6 from J; bases not matched to a gene: 12. The CDR3 spans 16 residues. CDR1 KGHSH and CDR2 LQKENI come from the germline V gene. CDR3 DNA sequence: TGTGCCAGCTCACTATTCTTCGACAGGGGGATGGCTGAAGCTTTCTTT. Amino acids: CASSLFFDRGMAEAFF.

CDR3 in DNA: TGTGCCAGCTCACGGGACAGGCTGAACACTGAAGCTTTCTTT. Protein product: CASSRDRLNTEAFF. This chain connects TRBV18 to TRBJ1-1; the match to TRBD1 covers 8 bases. The germline gives CDR1 KGHSH, CDR2 LQKENI. With 4 bases clipped from V and 0 bases from J, the junction kept 1 base outside the gene matches. There are 14 residues in the CDR3.

The CDR3 sequence is CAWALPGLAGVPDTQYF. The DNA for the CDR3 is TGTGCCTGGGCCCTCCCCGGGCTAGCGGGAGTCCCCGATACGCAGTATTTT. This chain links TRBV30 with TRBJ2-3, with 10 nucleotides matching TRBD2. J gave up 6 bases and V 5 bases, and 17 bases lay outside the gene matches. Germline loops: CDR1 GTSNPN, CDR2 SVGIG (reference sequence). The CDR3 contains 17 residues.

The chain has TRBV6-5 and TRBJ1-6, with a weak D call TRBD1 (6 bases). V was pared by 8 bases and J by 5 bases, with 16 bases between. The CDR3 is 15 amino acids. The germline gives CDR1 MNHEY, CDR2 SVGAGI. DNA of the CDR3: TGTGCCAGCGTACCTCCGACAGGTGATAATTCACCCCTCCACTTT. Its translation: CASVPPTGDNSPLHF.

The chain is built from TRBV5-1 and TRBJ2-3, with 8 bases lining up with TRBD2. Germline CDR1 and CDR2: SGHRS and YFSETQ. The V and J ends lost 3 bases and 0 bases, in that order; junction bases with no gene match: 9. This CDR3 has 17 amino acids. The CDR3 coding sequence is TGCGCCAGCAGCTGGGGGCTAGCGGGTAGTAGCACAGATACGCAGTATTTT. This codes for CASSWGLAGSSTDTQYF.

The sample holds a few counts of this clone. This rearrangement joins TRBV27 to TRBJ2-7; a weak D match, TRBD2 (7 bases). V gave up 8 bases and J gave up 3 bases, with 26 bases separating them. The CDR3 spans 17 residues. Germline assignment: CDR1 MNHEY and CDR2 SMNVEV (reference sequence). This chain's CDR3 is CASRPLLSRGRDYEQYF. CDR3 DNA: TGTGCCAGCCGCCCTCTCCTCTCGAGGGGGAGGGACTACGAGCAGTACTTC.

This clone was observed a handful of times. The chain is built from TRBV9 and TRBJ2-7; D not resolved. Trimming took off 4 bases at V and 6 bases at J, with 14 bases between the two ends. The CDR3 length is 13 residues. Germline loops: CDR1 SGDLS, CDR2 YYNGEE. CDR3 sequence reads: CASSPSRVGEQYF. The DNA for the CDR3 is TGTGCCAGCAGCCCATCACGAGTCGGCGAGCAGTACTTC.

This chain joins TRBV5-1 and TRBJ1-5; D remains ambiguous. Between the trimmed V and J ends, which lost 4 bases and 2 bases, there was a span of 10 bases. This CDR3 contains 14 residues. From germline, CDR1 is SGHRS and CDR2 YFSETQ. CDR3 DNA: TGCGCCAGCAGCCTGACCAGCGGCAATCAGCCCCAGCATTTT. As protein: CASSLTSGNQPQHF.

The chain links TRBV10-3 to TRBJ2-7, with D possibly matching TRBD2 (7 bases). This CDR3 has 14 residues. The germline V gene has CDR1 ENHRY and CDR2 SYGVKD. V was clipped by 0 bases and J by 6 bases, with 12 bases between them. The CDR3: CAISESSGGGEQYF. The CDR3 coding sequence is TGTGCCATCAGTGAGTCGTCGGGGGGCGGCGAGCAGTACTTC.

This clone was seen just once. The chain employs TRBV14 and TRBJ1-2; a possible D gene is TRBD1 (6 bases). V lost 1 base and J lost 8, with 11 bases in between. Germline V gene sequence: CDR1 SGHDN, CDR2 FVKESK. This CDR3 has 13 amino acids. Here the CDR3 reads CASSQVQGSGYTF. The CDR3 coding sequence is TGTGCCAGCAGCCAAGTACAGGGTAGCGGCTACACCTTC.

The chain couples TRBV4-2 to TRBJ2-6; TRBD1 matches 7 bases. This CDR3 region has 21 residues. In germline, CDR1 is LGHNA, CDR2 YNFKEQ. J was trimmed by 1 base and V by 3 bases; bases with no gene match: 18. CDR3: CASSQAFPGQLGTSGANVLTF. Here the CDR3 DNA reads TGTGCCAGCAGCCAGGCCTTTCCGGGACAGCTGGGAACGTCTGGGGCCAACGTCCTGACTTTC.

The rearrangement uses TRBV10-3 and TRBJ2-1, with 12 bases identical to TRBD2. CDR3 length: 14 residues. Germline trimming cut 7 bases from V and 6 bases from J; bases unmatched to any gene: 4. Germline assignment: CDR1 ENHRY and CDR2 SYGVKD. CDR3 coding DNA: TGTGCCATCAAAGAGACTAGCGGGGGCAATGAGCAGTTCTTC. This translates into CAIKETSGGNEQFF.

The chain recombines TRBV6-4 with TRBJ2-3, with D maybe TRBD1 (6 bases). This CDR3 has 17 residues. Germline CDR1 reads MRHNA; CDR2 reads SNTAGT. With 0 bases removed from V and 2 bases from J, the gap between germline ends came to 15 bases. The CDR3 region has the DNA TGTGCCAGCAGTGACTCGAGTCCCACAGGGTCCACAGATACGCAGTATTTT. It specifies CASSDSSPTGSTDTQYF.

The V gene is TRBV14, the J gene TRBJ2-2, with a tentative D call TRBD2 (6 bases). Germline V gene data show CDR1 as SGHDN and CDR2 as FVKESK. There are 15 residues in the CDR3. The V and J ends lost 1 base and 8 bases respectively, with 14 bases between them. For the CDR3, the DNA is TGTGCCAGCAGCCAAGCCGGGGGAGCCGCGGGGGAGCTGTTTTTT. It translates to CASSQAGGAAGELFF.

The genes are TRBV10-3 and TRBJ1-6, with a possible D match to TRBD1 (6 bases). Looked up from germline, CDR1 is ENHRY and CDR2 is SYGVKD. The length of the CDR3 is 14 residues. Trimming took 10 bases from V and 4 from J, leaving 14 bases between them. CDR3 in amino acids: CATRGGTYNSPLHF. The CDR3 DNA follows: TGTGCCACGAGGGGGGGGACGTATAATTCACCCCTCCACTTT.

Remarks on this clone: This clone may be a read error of a much larger clone one base away. The sample has other DNA sequences that encode this CDR3 too. The rearrangement joins TRBV2 to TRBJ1-5; a possible D gene is TRBD1 (6 bases). CDR1 SNHLY and CDR2 FYNNEI come from the germline V gene. This CDR3 comprises 14 residues. In DNA, the CDR3 is TGTGCTAGCCTGAGGGGTGACAGGAATCAGCCCCAGCATTTT. Its translation: CASLRGDRNQPQHF. Drawing the rest from reference TRBV2 and TRBJ1-5, the complete variable domain is EPEVTQTPSHQVTQMGQEVILRCVPISNHLYFYWYRQILGQKVEFLVSFYNNEISEKSEIFDDQFSVERPDGSNFTLKIRSTKLEDSAMYFCASLRGDRNQPQHFGDGTRLSIL.

The chain recombines TRBV24-1 with TRBJ1-1, with TRBD1 matching over 8 bases. Germline values: CDR1 KGHDR, CDR2 SFDVKD. V lost 0 bases to trimming and J lost 4 bases; unmatched junction nucleotides: 6. This CDR3 has 16 residues. This CDR3 reads CATSDLQPTGATEAFF. The DNA for the CDR3 is TGTGCCACCAGTGATTTGCAACCGACAGGGGCCACTGAAGCTTTCTTT.

This chain uses TRBV4-1 with TRBJ2-1; 7 bases match TRBD1. Germline-derived CDR1 and CDR2 are MGHRA and YSYEKL. Germline trimming cut 4 bases from V and 7 bases from J; bases unmatched to any gene: 10. This CDR3 is built from 15 residues. This chain's CDR3 is CASSLGQIGINEQFF. The CDR3 DNA is TGCGCCAGCAGCCTGGGACAGATAGGGATTAATGAGCAGTTCTTC.

V is TRBV10-3 and J is TRBJ2-3; 8 nucleotides agree with TRBD2. V shed 9 bases and J 4 bases; nucleotides not matched to a gene: 0. Germline CDR1 is ENHRY and CDR2 is SYGVKD. The CDR3 sequence is 11 residues long. CDR3 residues: CAIAGADTQYF. In nucleotides, the CDR3 is TGTGCCATAGCGGGAGCAGATACGCAGTATTTT.

The chain carries TRBV3-1 (or the pseudogene TRBV3-2) and TRBJ2-1, with D unresolved. The CDR3 covers 12 residues. V lost 3 bases, J lost 9 bases, and 9 bases lay in between. Germline V gives CDR1 LGHDT, CDR2 YNNKEL (reference sequence). The CDR3 protein is CASSHSLVEQFF. The CDR3 DNA follows: TGTGCCAGCAGCCATAGTTTGGTTGAGCAGTTCTTC.

This chain connects TRBV5-1 to TRBJ2-2; 11 bases map to TRBD2. The CDR3 runs to 16 residues. V lost 5 bases to trimming and J lost 4 bases; unmatched junction nucleotides: 7. CDR1 is SGHRS and CDR2 is YFSETQ in the germline V gene. CDR3 bases: TGCGCCAGCAGAAGAACTAGCGGGAGAGTCACCGGGGAGCTGTTTTTT. Amino acids: CASRRTSGRVTGELFF.